One and the same sample provided the 5 T cell receptor beta chains below, sequenced in a study of blood T cell repertoires in COVID-19. Assay: immunoSEQ multiplex PCR; the TCRdb copy retains only in-frame clones and omits some. This sample has over 130,000 clones, with 88% found just once. Sequenced input: peripheral blood. The receptors were sampled from a human donor with COVID-19, enrolled during active disease. The donor label of this sample is uncertain.

The chain is built from TRBV29-1 and TRBJ1-5, with D possibly being TRBD1 (5 bases). V was trimmed by 6 bases and J by 4 bases, leaving 19 bases between them. This CDR3 contains 15 residues. CDR1 and CDR2 (germline): SQVTM, ANQGSEA. The DNA for the CDR3 is TGCAGCGTGGGGGACTCCACTATAACTAATCAGCCCCAGCATTTT. Translating it yields CSVGDSTITNQPQHF.

The chain recombines TRBV7-9 with TRBJ1-5; D gene unclear. The V gene lost 2 bases and the J gene lost 2 bases, with 10 bases spanning the gap. Germline CDR1 reads SEHNR; CDR2 reads FQNEAQ (reference sequence). The CDR3 spans 15 residues. The CDR3 nucleotides read TGTGCCAGCAGCTTACAAGGGAGAGGCAATCAGCCCCAGCATTTT. It yields the protein CASSLQGRGNQPQHF.

The chain is built from TRBV2 and TRBJ1-2; D is uncertain. The germline gives CDR1 SNHLY, CDR2 FYNNEI. The V gene lost 2 bases and the J gene lost 7 bases, with 5 bases spanning the gap. The CDR3 consists of 11 residues. CDR3 region: CASSERGGYTF. The CDR3 coding sequence is TGTGCCAGCAGTGAACGAGGTGGCTACACCTTC.

The CDR3 here is CSASPGGSVYNEQFF. The CDR3 DNA sequence: TGCAGTGCTAGTCCCGGCGGGAGCGTCTACAATGAGCAGTTCTTC. The V gene is TRBV20-1, the J gene TRBJ2-1, with 7 bases fitting TRBD2. V was clipped by 3 bases and J by 3 bases; unmatched bases: 8. Germline V gene lookup returns CDR1 DFQATT and CDR2 SNEGSKA (reference sequence). This CDR3 is built from 15 residues.

This clone occurred once. The CDR3: CASSLSSGGAFEQFF. The CDR3 DNA follows: TGTGCCAGCAGCTTATCTAGCGGGGGGGCCTTTGAGCAGTTCTTC. V gene TRBV7-3 combines with J gene TRBJ2-1; TRBD2 aligns across 12 bases. The CDR3 contains 15 residues. Germline CDR1 reads SGHTA; CDR2 reads FQGTGA. V shed 2 bases and J 9 bases; nucleotides not matched to a gene: 5.